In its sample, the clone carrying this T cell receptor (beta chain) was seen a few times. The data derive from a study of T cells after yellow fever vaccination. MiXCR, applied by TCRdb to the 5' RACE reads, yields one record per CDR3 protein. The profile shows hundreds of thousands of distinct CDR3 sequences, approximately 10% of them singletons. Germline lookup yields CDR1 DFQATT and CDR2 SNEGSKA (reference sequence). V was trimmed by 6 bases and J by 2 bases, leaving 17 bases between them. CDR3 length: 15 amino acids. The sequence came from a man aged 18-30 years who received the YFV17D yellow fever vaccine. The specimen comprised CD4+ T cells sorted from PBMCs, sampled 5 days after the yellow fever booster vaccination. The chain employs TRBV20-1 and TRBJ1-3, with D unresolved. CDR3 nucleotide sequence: TGCAGTGCCGCTGGGTCCACCGATGCTGGAAACACCATATATTTT. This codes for CSAAGSTDAGNTIYF.